The next 3 T cell receptor beta chains were all read from a single sample in a study of T cell repertoires in cytomegalovirus infection. Each CDR3 protein is one row after TCRdb ran MiXCR on the reads. The data contain approximately 100,000 distinct CDR3 sequences, less than 25% of them singletons. The sample comprised CD8+ T cells from PBMCs. These TCRs come from a human donor in good health (CMV status not recorded). Some clones in this sample may be carry-over from other donors' samples.

This clonotype has ten or more counts. The chain carries TRBV20-1 and TRBJ2-1; TRBD2 might be the D (6 bases). Germline CDR1 DFQATT, CDR2 SNEGSKA (reference sequence). Trimming left V 6 bases short and J 2 bases short, with 11 bases between. The length of the CDR3 is 13 residues. The CDR3 nucleotides read TGCAGTGCCCACCGGGAGACCTACAATGAGCAGTTCTTC. It codes for CSAHRETYNEQFF.

The chain couples TRBV12-3 or TRBV12-4 to TRBJ2-1; 9 bases are shared with TRBD1. The V segment lost 5 bases and the J segment 3 bases; nucleotides outside the gene matches: 5. The CDR3 spans 15 residues. CDR3 sequence reads: CASSPPGQGYNEQFF. The DNA for the CDR3 is TGTGCCAGCAGTCCACCGGGACAGGGCTACAATGAGCAGTTCTTC.

The CDR3: CASSPWGDEQFF. The CDR3 region has the DNA TGCGCCAGCAGCCCCTGGGGGGATGAGCAGTTCTTC. The V gene is TRBV4-1, the J gene TRBJ2-1; possibly TRBD2 for D (6 bases). The CDR3 totals 12 residues. Trimming left V 4 bases short and J 8 bases short, with 9 bases between. The germline CDR1 and CDR2 sequences are MGHRA and YSYEKL.